This T cell receptor beta chain was identified during a study of blood T cells in healthy people across ages. Primed by a sample-barcoded 5' primer and a J-beta primer mix, a second PCR proceeded for 7 to 11 cycles. Carrying 12 random nucleotides, a template-switch adaptor labeled each individual cDNA molecule. Samples each returned at least 2.5 million CDR3-containing paired-end reads. Via MiXCR, TCRdb re-called the 5' RACE reads, giving one row per CDR3 protein. This repertoire shows more than 800,000 distinct CDR3 sequences, more than 35% found once; its top ten account for approximately 19%. V was clipped by 0 bases and J by 9 bases, with 8 bases between them. Germline CDR1 and CDR2: KGHDR and SFDVKD. The CDR3 has 13 amino acids.

The chain uses TRBV24-1 and TRBJ2-1; a weak D match, TRBD2 (6 bases). The source is a woman aged 60 to 75 in good health. The sample was blood. In DNA, the CDR3 is TGTGCCACCAGTGATTTGGTGGGGGGTGAGCAGTTCTTC. Its translation is CATSDLVGGEQFF.